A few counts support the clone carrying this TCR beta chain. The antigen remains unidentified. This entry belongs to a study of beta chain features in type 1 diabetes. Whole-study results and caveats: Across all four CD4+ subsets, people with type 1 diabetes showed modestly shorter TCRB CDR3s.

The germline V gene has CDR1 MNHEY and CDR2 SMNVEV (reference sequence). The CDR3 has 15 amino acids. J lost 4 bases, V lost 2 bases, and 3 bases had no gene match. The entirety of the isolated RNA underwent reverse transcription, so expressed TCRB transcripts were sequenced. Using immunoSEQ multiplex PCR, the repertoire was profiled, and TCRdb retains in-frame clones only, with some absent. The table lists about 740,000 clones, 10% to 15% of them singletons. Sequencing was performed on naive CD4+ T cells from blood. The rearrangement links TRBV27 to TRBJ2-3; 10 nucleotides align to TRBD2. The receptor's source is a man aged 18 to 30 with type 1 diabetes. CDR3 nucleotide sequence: TGTGCCAGCAGTTTAGGACTAGCGGAGGCAGATACGCAGTATTTT. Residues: CASSLGLAEADTQYF.